The clone carrying this T cell receptor (beta chain) appeared a few times. What it recognizes is unknown. The method was immunoSEQ multiplex PCR; TCRdb's version includes in-frame clones alone and lacks a portion of them. Of 24,000 or so clones in the sample, 60% to 80% are singletons; the top ten hold about 8%. This CDR3 spans 16 amino acids. Germline CDR1 is PRHDT and CDR2 is FYEKMQ (reference sequence). J was trimmed by 6 bases and V by 5 bases; bases with no gene match: 13. Antigen-specific CD4+ T cells were expanded (with viral peptide pools) by the ViraFEST assay ahead of sequencing. With approximately ten days of culture completed, CD4+ T cells were isolated. As their vaccination, participants received two doses of either BNT162b2 or mRNA-1273. PBMC cultures contained 2 million or so cells per well, approximately 11 IU/ml IL-2 and roughly 10 ug/ml peptides. The source of the sample is a study of vaccination effects on CD4 cells after COVID-19. As for the study in general: Post-vaccine sampling occurred a median 72 days after the second dose.

Study results and caveats: Clones from infection and from vaccination both contracted markedly late after vaccination. Sampling in the study covered few convalescent patients and included no early post-infection timepoints.

The TCR was taken from a human donor who received a COVID-19 vaccine. This rearrangement joins TRBV13 to TRBJ2-1; TRBD1 matches at 7 bases. The sequencing here drew on CD4+ T cells from PBMCs cultured with SARS-CoV-2 spike peptides, taken after COVID-19 vaccination. CDR3 nucleotide sequence: TGTGCCAGCAGCGCGGAGACGGACAGGATGTCCAATGAGCAGTTCTTC. Amino acid sequence: CASSAETDRMSNEQFF.